This T cell receptor (beta chain) was sequenced during a study of T-cell memory formation after mild COVID-19. General study results and limits: In second-wave clones peaking day 37, SARS-CoV-2 specificity remained unconfirmed. Among clones contracting day 15 to 85, CD4/CD8 was balanced, whereas later expanders leaned CD4+. Several responding clones turned up in pre-infection memory, indicating that cross-reactive memory may have taken part.

This clonotype was seen a few times. Its antigen is unidentified. The CDR3 spans 14 residues. Trimming shortened V by 7 bases and J by 2 bases, and 15 bases separated the two germline ends. Germline values: CDR1 MNHEY, CDR2 SMNVEV (reference sequence). TCRalpha and TCRbeta libraries used 5'RACE with constant-segment primers and UMIs. Each CDR3 protein is one row after TCRdb ran MiXCR on the 5' RACE reads. The repertoire consists of 190,000 or so distinct CDR3 sequences, with around a fifth occurring once and the leading ten covering roughly 24%. The sequence came from an adult woman who had mild COVID-19 (a few samples of this study predate the infection). Cell type and time point are not known. The specimen was PBMCs or a T cell subset sorted from them (not recorded which). The chain joins TRBV27 to TRBJ2-7, with TRBD1 as a possible D gene (6 bases). CDR3 region: CASNPQGSPYEQYF. In nucleotides, the CDR3 is TGTGCCAGCAACCCCCAGGGGTCCCCCTACGAGCAGTACTTC.